The 14 T cell receptor beta chains given below trace back to one sample, sequenced in a study of T cell repertoires in ileal Crohn's disease. Here immunoSEQ multiplex PCR was the method, and the copy in TCRdb shows in-frame clones only, minus some. The sample records around 2,900 clones, 69% being singletons. The time point: neoterminal ileum biopsy at postoperative endoscopy, about 6 months after surgery. The specimen sequenced was ileal tissue. The receptors derive from an adult with Crohn's disease.

This clone was found a few times. The chain links TRBV27 to TRBJ1-1; 10 positions agree with TRBD1. The CDR3 length is 16 residues. Germline CDR1 and CDR2: MNHEY and SMNVEV (reference sequence). Trimming cost V 6 bases and J 1 base; bases outside gene matches: 8. The CDR3 DNA follows: TGTGCCAGCAGCCGGGACAGGGGAAGAGCGAACACTGAAGCTTTCTTT. Protein sequence: CASSRDRGRANTEAFF.

V gene TRBV2 combines with J gene TRBJ1-4, with 7 bases lining up with TRBD1. The CDR3 runs to 15 residues. CDR1 is SNHLY, CDR2 FYNNEI, per germline. V was clipped by 6 bases and J by 6 bases; unmatched bases: 10. CDR3 DNA: TGTGCCAGCAGAGATCCGGGACAGCCTCATGAAAAACTGTTTTTT. The encoded protein is CASRDPGQPHEKLFF. Filled out from reference TRBV2 and TRBJ1-4, the complete variable domain reads EPEVTQTPSHQVTQMGQEVILRCVPISNHLYFYWYRQILGQKVEFLVSFYNNEISEKSEIFDDQFSVERPDGSNFTLKIRSTKLEDSAMYFCASRDPGQPHEKLFFGSGTQLSVL.

The chain employs TRBV5-4 and TRBJ1-2; no reliable D call. V shed 0 bases and J shed 4 bases, with 13 bases lying between them. The CDR3 has 15 amino acids. Germline V gene data show CDR1 as SGHNT and CDR2 as YYREEE (reference sequence). The CDR3 loop reads CASSLAGASGYGYTF. The CDR3 DNA sequence: TGTGCCAGCAGCTTGGCCGGAGCCTCGGGCTATGGCTACACCTTC.

V is TRBV6-1 and J is TRBJ1-1; unclear D gene. Trimming removed 1 base at V and 7 bases at J, with 4 bases between. The CDR3 is 11 residues long. Germline V gives CDR1 MNHNS, CDR2 SASEGT. CDR3 in DNA: TGTGCCAGCAGTGAAGGAGTTGAAGCTTTCTTT. Its protein product is CASSEGVEAFF.

In its sample, this clone ranks as large. The chain carries TRBV4-1 and TRBJ2-5; D gene unclear. The CDR3 is made up of 15 amino acids. Germline values: CDR1 MGHRA, CDR2 YSYEKL. V shed 3 bases and J shed 2 bases, with 13 bases lying between them. This CDR3 reads CASSHLPSVQETQYF. In DNA, the CDR3 is TGCGCCAGCAGCCACTTGCCCAGCGTACAAGAGACCCAGTACTTC.

This rearrangement joins TRBV7-2 to TRBJ2-7, with D possibly matching TRBD1 (6 bases). CDR1 is SGHTA, CDR2 FQGNSA, per germline. V was pared by 5 bases and J by 5 bases, with 16 bases between. This CDR3 is 14 amino acids long. The CDR3 DNA reads as TGTGCCAGCAGCCAGGGGCTAGCCGCAAACGAGCAGTACTTC. Protein: CASSQGLAANEQYF.

The chain employs TRBV2 and TRBJ2-1; TRBD2 matches at 11 bases. Germline CDR1 is SNHLY and CDR2 is FYNNEI. This CDR3 contains 19 residues. The V gene end was trimmed by 2 bases and the J gene end by 6 bases; junction bases not matched to a gene: 15. CDR3 loop: CASSETWSSGGPGGNEQFF. The DNA for the CDR3 is TGTGCCAGCAGTGAAACTTGGTCTAGCGGGGGGCCAGGCGGCAATGAGCAGTTCTTC.

This clone was seen once. The V call is TRBV4-3, the J call TRBJ1-2, with TRBD1 matching over 8 bases. The germline CDR1 and CDR2 sequences are LGHNA and YSLEER. CDR3 length: 18 amino acids. V lost 1 base and J lost 4; bases outside the gene matches: 14. The CDR3 protein is CASSQGRTGSVGGYGYTF. DNA for the CDR3: TGCGCCAGCAGCCAAGGAAGGACAGGGAGTGTTGGCGGCTATGGCTACACCTTC.

This chain links TRBV7-3 with TRBJ2-1, with a possible D match to TRBD1 (5 bases). CDR3 size: 13 residues. V was trimmed by 6 bases and J by 6 bases, leaving 12 bases between them. Germline V CDR1 and CDR2: SGHTA, FQGTGA. The CDR3 loop reads CASSLQGGNEQFF. DNA of the CDR3: TGTGCCAGCAGTTTGCAGGGCGGCAATGAGCAGTTCTTC. Supplemented by reference TRBV7-3 and TRBJ2-1, the full variable domain reads GAGVSQTPSNKVTEKGKYVELRCDPISGHTALYWYRQSLGQGPEFLIYFQGTGAADDSGLPNDRFFAVRPEGSVSTLKIQRTERGDSAVYLCASSLQGGNEQFFGPGTRLTVL.

Only one count was recorded for this clone. This chain links TRBV5-1 with TRBJ2-3, with TRBD2 matching 8 bases. V was clipped by 5 bases and J by 1 base; unmatched bases: 9. This CDR3 comprises 16 residues. Germline CDR1 and CDR2: SGHRS and YFSETQ. CDR3 loop: CASRMGIGGGTDTQYF. CDR3 sequence (DNA): TGCGCCAGCAGGATGGGCATCGGGGGGGGCACAGATACGCAGTATTTT.

This clone was detected a few times. The chain recombines TRBV7-3 with TRBJ2-2, with unresolved D. The V gene's germline CDR1 is SGHTA and CDR2 FQGTGA. Trimming removed 1 base from V and 2 bases from J, with 14 bases in between. The CDR3 totals 17 residues. The CDR3 is CASSLRVSRSNTGELFF. The DNA of the CDR3 is TGTGCCAGCAGCTTAAGGGTCTCCAGGTCCAACACCGGGGAGCTGTTTTTT. Together with reference TRBV7-3 and TRBJ2-2, the CDR3 gives the full variable domain: GAGVSQTPSNKVTEKGKYVELRCDPISGHTALYWYRQSLGQGPEFLIYFQGTGAADDSGLPNDRFFAVRPEGSVSTLKIQRTERGDSAVYLCASSLRVSRSNTGELFFGEGSRLTVL.

In its sample, this clone was seen a few times. The chain recombines TRBV6-1 with TRBJ2-5; TRBD1 might be the D (6 bases). Looked up from germline, CDR1 is MNHNS and CDR2 is SASEGT. V was cut by 5 bases and J by 1 base, with 11 bases left in between. The length of the CDR3 is 14 residues. The CDR3 DNA sequence: TGTGCCAGCAGTCAAGGACAGTCCCAAGAGACCCAGTACTTC. It encodes CASSQGQSQETQYF.

V usage is TRBV4-1 and J usage is TRBJ2-5, with 9 bases that match TRBD1. The end of the DNA aligns better with TRBJ2-7, so the J call may be wrong. This CDR3 comprises 18 residues. CDR1 and CDR2 from the germline V gene are MGHRA and YSYEKL. The CDR3 DNA reads as TGCGCCAGCAGCCCCCTCCCTGGACAGGGGTCTCGGGGCTACGAGCAGTACTTC. It specifies CASSPLPGQGSRGYEQYF.

V gene TRBV6-5 combines with J gene TRBJ1-1; tentatively, D is TRBD1 (5 bases). Germline-derived CDR1 and CDR2 are MNHEY and SVGAGI. V was clipped by 2 bases and J by 0 bases, with 13 bases between them. The CDR3 sequence is 16 residues long. This CDR3 is CASSYGAGTMNTEAFF. As DNA, the CDR3 is TGTGCCAGCAGTTACGGGGCAGGGACTATGAACACTGAAGCTTTCTTT.